Below, 18 T cell receptor beta chains from the same sample are listed, as sequenced in a study of OX40 agonist ivuxolimab in advanced cancers. Clones were read by immunoSEQ multiplex PCR, and TCRdb kept only the in-frame ones, dropping some. Seen here are about 46,000 clones, 70% to 90% observed once, and the top ten hold roughly 0.67%. The input for sequencing was CD4+ or CD8+ T cells sorted from blood, taken in a trial of the OX40 agonist ivuxolimab. The receptors were gathered from an adult with an advanced solid tumor such as melanoma, head and neck, liver or kidney cancer.

The chain links TRBV29-1 to TRBJ2-7; no firm D call. The V end lost 5 bases, the J end lost 5 bases, and 10 bases lay between the germline ends. The CDR3 spans 11 residues. CDR1 and CDR2 from the germline V gene are SQVTM and ANQGSEA. DNA of the CDR3: TGCAGCGTTTCTCGGGCGGACGAGCAGTACTTC. Encoded protein: CSVSRADEQYF.

The chain has TRBV19 and TRBJ1-5; D might be TRBD1 (6 bases). Germline-derived CDR1 and CDR2 are LNHDA and SQIVND (reference sequence). The CDR3 contains 14 residues. The ends were cut back, 3 bases at V and 3 bases at J, with 9 bases in the middle. The CDR3 bases are TGTGCCAGTAGTATCCGGACAGTCAATCAGCCCCAGCATTTT. Translation gives CASSIRTVNQPQHF.

The chain employs TRBV7-9 and TRBJ2-1, with D perhaps matching TRBD2 (5 bases). V was shortened by 9 bases and J by 7 bases, with 7 bases between the two germline ends. From germline, CDR1 is SEHNR and CDR2 FQNEAQ (reference sequence). The CDR3 has 10 residues. CDR3 nucleotides: TGTGCCAGTGGAGGAAATGAGCAGTTCTTC. It is translated as CASGGNEQFF.

The J gene is TRBJ2-2, the V gene TRBV11-2; D unresolved. Germline CDR1 SGHAT, CDR2 FQNNGV. V was trimmed by 2 bases and J by 2 bases, leaving 12 bases between them. The CDR3 extends over 16 amino acids. The CDR3 nucleotides are TGTGCCAGCAGCTTAAGGCGTCAGCTAAACACCGGGGAGCTGTTTTTT. Its translation is CASSLRRQLNTGELFF.

This clone has a single count. This chain links TRBV28 with TRBJ1-4; TRBD1 might be the D (5 bases). The ends were cut back, 2 bases at V and 11 bases at J, with 15 bases in the middle. CDR1 is MDHEN and CDR2 is SYDVKM in the germline V gene. This CDR3 region has 14 residues. Here the CDR3 reads CASSLAGQGEKLFF. CDR3 coding DNA: TGTGCCAGCAGTTTAGCCGGGCAGGGTGAGAAACTGTTTTTT.

This clone was seen once. The chain recombines TRBV30 with TRBJ2-7; 8 nucleotides match TRBD2. The CDR3 length is 12 residues. The germline gives CDR1 GTSNPN, CDR2 SVGIG (reference sequence). V shed 5 bases, J shed 5 bases, and the junction held 5 bases outside the gene matches. As DNA, the CDR3 is TGTGCCTGGGGGACTAGTAACGACGAGCAGTACTTC. Its translation is CAWGTSNDEQYF.

This chain links TRBV13 with TRBJ2-1; 8 nucleotides line up with TRBD1. Germline CDR1 is PRHDT and CDR2 is FYEKMQ (reference sequence). The V segment lost 2 bases and the J segment 8 bases; nucleotides outside the gene matches: 14. This CDR3 contains 17 residues. Written as DNA, the CDR3 is TGTGCCAGCAGCTTACGGGCTCGGGGAGGACAGGGCCATGAGCAGTTCTTC. Translated, it gives CASSLRARGGQGHEQFF.

J is TRBJ2-2 and V is TRBV10-3; 9 bases are shared with TRBD1. The V gene's germline CDR1 is ENHRY and CDR2 SYGVKD. V lost 2 bases to trimming and J lost 3 bases; unmatched junction nucleotides: 7. This CDR3 comprises 17 residues. CDR3 in amino acids: CAISETGGPLDTGELFF. CDR3 coding DNA: TGTGCCATCAGTGAGACAGGGGGCCCGCTAGACACCGGGGAGCTGTTTTTT.

The J gene is TRBJ1-1, the V gene TRBV5-1, with TRBD1 as a possible D gene (5 bases). This CDR3 is 16 amino acids long. Per the germline V gene, CDR1 is SGHRS and CDR2 is YFSETQ. Trimming shortened V by 0 bases and J by 1 base, and 13 bases separated the two germline ends. CDR3 DNA: TGCGCCAGCAGCTTGGATTTCCAGGGTACGAACACTGAAGCTTTCTTT. Its translation is CASSLDFQGTNTEAFF. The full variable domain, its missing parts supplied by reference TRBV5-1 and TRBJ1-1, is KAGVTQTPRYLIKTRGQQVTLSCSPISGHRSVSWYQQTPGQGLQFLFEYFSETQRNKGNFPGRFSGRQFSNSRSEMNVSTLELGDSALYLCASSLDFQGTNTEAFFGQGTRLTVV.

The chain couples TRBV2 to TRBJ2-7; 7 positions agree with TRBD1. Trimming removed 10 bases from V and 0 bases from J; junction bases left unmatched: 9. Germline-derived CDR1 and CDR2 are SNHLY and FYNNEI. CDR3 length equals 14 residues. For the CDR3, the DNA is TGTGCCACCACTCGACAGGGTCGCTCCTACGAGCAGTACTTC. This gives the protein CATTRQGRSYEQYF.

This clone was seen a single time. The gene calls are TRBV13 and TRBJ2-3; tentative D call: TRBD2 (5 bases). Germline CDR1 and CDR2: PRHDT and FYEKMQ (reference sequence). V dropped 1 base and J dropped 2 bases, with 10 bases sitting between them. The CDR3 consists of 15 residues. CDR3 sequence reads: CASSLVSGLTDTQYF. The CDR3 DNA follows: TGTGCCAGCAGCTTAGTTTCAGGACTCACAGATACGCAGTATTTT.

The DNA of the CDR3 is TGTGCCAGCAGGGACAGACACCGGGGGACTAGCGGGAGTGGTGAGACCCAGTACTTC. Protein: CASRDRHRGTSGSGETQYF. This chain connects TRBV11-3 to TRBJ2-5; 14 bases are a match to TRBD2. J was trimmed by 5 bases and V by 6 bases; bases with no gene match: 17. CDR1 and CDR2 (germline): SGHNT, YENEEA. This CDR3 contains 19 residues.

This clone occurred once. V and J are TRBV5-1 and TRBJ2-2, with 7 bases identical to TRBD1. The J segment lost 2 bases and the V segment lost 4 bases, leaving 5 bases of the junction unmatched. This CDR3 has 15 residues. Germline loops: CDR1 SGHRS, CDR2 YFSETQ. This CDR3 reads CASSPGQVNTGELFF. Written as DNA, the CDR3 is TGCGCCAGCAGCCCAGGACAGGTTAACACCGGGGAGCTGTTTTTT.

The V and J genes are TRBV7-9 and TRBJ1-2, with D possibly being TRBD1 (6 bases). Trimming took 5 bases from V and 5 from J, leaving 24 bases between them. The CDR3 loop spans 17 amino acids. The germline CDR1 and CDR2 sequences are SEHNR and FQNEAQ (reference sequence). The CDR3 spells CASSKKSAGANFYGYTF. The CDR3, as DNA: TGTGCCAGCAGCAAAAAATCGGCAGGGGCCAACTTTTATGGCTACACCTTC.

The chain links TRBV9 to TRBJ1-4; unclear D gene. This CDR3 spans 13 amino acids. The germline V and J ends were trimmed by 0 bases and 2 bases, with 2 bases remaining between them. Germline V gene data show CDR1 as SGDLS and CDR2 as YYNGEE. CDR3 bases: TGTGCCAGCAGCGTAGCCACTAATGAAAAACTGTTTTTT. Its protein is CASSVATNEKLFF. The complete variable domain, with remaining parts taken from reference TRBV9 and TRBJ1-4, reads DSGVTQTPKHLITATGQRVTLRCSPRSGDLSVYWYQQSLDQGLQFLIQYYNGEERAKGNILERFSAQQFPDLHSELNLSSLELGDSALYFCASSVATNEKLFFGSGTQLSVL.

This clone was counted only a few times. The chain combines TRBV2 with TRBJ1-2; 8 bases agree with TRBD1. The CDR3 covers 15 residues. With V trimmed by 1 base and J by 4 bases, 5 bases remained unmatched. Looked up from germline, CDR1 is SNHLY and CDR2 is FYNNEI. The CDR3 is CASSEVRGQSYGYTF. The DNA for the CDR3 is TGTGCCAGCAGTGAAGTCAGGGGGCAAAGCTATGGCTACACCTTC.

V and J are TRBV27 and TRBJ1-1, with 7 bases matching TRBD1. Germline CDR1 reads MNHEY; CDR2 reads SMNVEV (reference sequence). Losses at the gene ends were 5 bases for V and 2 bases for J; bases not matched to a gene: 14. The CDR3 has 17 residues. In nucleotides, the CDR3 is TGTGCCAGCAGTCTATTCAATCCGACAGGGTCAAACACTGAAGCTTTCTTT. Encoded protein: CASSLFNPTGSNTEAFF.

This clone was counted once. This chain uses TRBV6-5 with TRBJ1-4, with D perhaps matching TRBD1 (6 bases). Germline V gene lookup returns CDR1 MNHEY and CDR2 SVGAGI. CDR3 length equals 15 residues. With 2 bases removed from V and 4 bases from J, the gap between germline ends came to 11 bases. For the CDR3, the DNA is TGTGCCAGCAGTTACGGGGGGCTTCTTAATGAAAAACTGTTTTTT. Its protein product is CASSYGGLLNEKLFF.